The rows below give T cell receptor beta chains drawn from one sample of a study of identical twins. Using its own MiXCR run on the 5' RACE reads, TCRdb lists one record per CDR3 protein. Among 690,000 or so distinct CDR3 sequences listed, over 5% were seen once. The sample comprised naive T cells sorted from blood. These receptors all stem from a man between 18 and 29 years old in good health. CDR3s include the opening cysteine and the closing phenylalanine or tryptophan. A D gene is named only where the DNA matches it firmly. Clone size is not always given. Where it is, it says once, few, many or a class for expanded clones.

CDR3 protein: CSARGMERPGGTQYF
CDR3 DNA: TGCAGTGCTAGAGGGATGGAACGGCCCGGAGGGACGCAGTATTTT
V gene: TRBV20-1
clone size: many
D gene: .
J gene: TRBJ2-3

CDR3 protein: CASSAVAGRAETQYF
CDR3 DNA: TGTGCCAGCAGCGCAGTAGCGGGACGGGCGGAGACCCAGTACTTC
V gene: TRBV7-6
clone size: few
D gene: TRBD2
J gene: TRBJ2-5

CDR3 protein: CSAITGTGYGYTF
CDR3 DNA: TGCAGTGCCATTACCGGGACAGGCTATGGCTACACCTTC
V gene: TRBV20-1
clone size: .
D gene: TRBD1
J gene: TRBJ1-2

CDR3 protein: CASSPNPGQGPYEQYF
CDR3 DNA: TGCGCCAGCAGCCCGAACCCGGGACAGGGACCCTACGAGCAGTACTTC
V gene: TRBV4-3
clone size: few
D gene: TRBD1
J gene: TRBJ2-7

CDR3 protein: CSVEAVLRVEQFF
CDR3 DNA: TGCAGCGTTGAGGCGGTCCTTAGGGTTGAGCAGTTCTTC
V gene: TRBV29-1
clone size: many
D gene: .
J gene: TRBJ2-1

CDR3 protein: CASSQVRTAFTYQETQYF
CDR3 DNA: TGTGCCAGCAGCCAAGTTAGGACAGCGTTTACTTATCAAGAGACCCAGTACTTC
V gene: TRBV14
clone size: .
D gene: .
J gene: TRBJ2-5

CDR3 protein: CASSSRGADTQYF
CDR3 DNA: TGTGCCAGCAGCTCCCGTGGGGCAGATACGCAGTATTTT
V gene: TRBV12-3/TRBV12-4
clone size: many
D gene: .
J gene: TRBJ2-3

CDR3 protein: CASSARDNYGYTF
CDR3 DNA: TGTGCCAGTAGCGCCCGGGACAACTATGGCTACACCTTC
V gene: TRBV19
clone size: few
D gene: .
J gene: TRBJ1-2

CDR3 protein: CASSFRAQGGELFF
CDR3 DNA: TGTGCCAGCAGTTTTAGGGCTCAGGGCGGGGAGCTGTTTTTT
V gene: TRBV12-3/TRBV12-4
clone size: many
D gene: .
J gene: TRBJ2-2

CDR3 protein: CASRSLGQRPTEQFF
CDR3 DNA: TGTGCCAGCCGAAGCCTGGGACAGCGACCTACGGAGCAGTTCTTC
V gene: TRBV6-1
clone size: .
D gene: TRBD1
J gene: TRBJ2-1

CDR3 protein: CASSTPGPYTEAFF
CDR3 DNA: TGTGCCAGCAGCACCCCCGGGCCGTACACTGAAGCTTTCTTT
V gene: TRBV7-2
clone size: .
D gene: .
J gene: TRBJ1-1

CDR3 protein: CASSLRLAGSTDTQYF
CDR3 DNA: TGTGCCAGCAGCTTGAGGCTAGCGGGAAGCACAGATACGCAGTATTTT
V gene: TRBV5-6
clone size: many
D gene: TRBD2
J gene: TRBJ2-3

CDR3 protein: CASDETGPGELFF
CDR3 DNA: TGTGCCAGCGACGAGACAGGGCCCGGGGAGCTGTTTTTT
V gene: TRBV12-3/TRBV12-4
clone size: .
D gene: TRBD1
J gene: TRBJ2-2

CDR3 protein: CASRLQGSEQYF
CDR3 DNA: TGTGCCAGCAGACTACAGGGCTCCGAGCAGTACTTC
V gene: TRBV7-9
clone size: many
D gene: .
J gene: TRBJ2-7

CDR3 protein: CASSYLDRTAGNTIYF
CDR3 DNA: TGTGCCAGCAGCTATCTTGACAGGACGGCTGGAAACACCATATATTTT
V gene: TRBV12-3/TRBV12-4
clone size: many
D gene: .
J gene: TRBJ1-3

CDR3 protein: CAIKERAERNQPQHF
CDR3 DNA: TGTGCCATCAAGGAGCGGGCGGAACGAAATCAGCCCCAGCATTTT
V gene: TRBV10-3
clone size: many
D gene: .
J gene: TRBJ1-5

CDR3 protein: CSARSASGNTDTQYF
CDR3 DNA: TGCAGTGCTAGATCGGCTAGCGGCAACACAGATACGCAGTATTTT
V gene: TRBV20-1
clone size: many
D gene: TRBD2
J gene: TRBJ2-3

CDR3 protein: CASSPEAGLYEQFF
CDR3 DNA: TGTGCCAGCAGCCCCGAAGCGGGACTTTATGAGCAGTTCTTC
V gene: TRBV14
clone size: .
D gene: TRBD2
J gene: TRBJ2-1

CDR3 protein: CASITLGRRVSPLHF
CDR3 DNA: TGTGCCAGCATCACCTTGGGCAGGAGAGTTTCACCCCTCCACTTT
V gene: TRBV28
clone size: many
D gene: .
J gene: TRBJ1-6

CDR3 protein: CSAGARVGDGYTF
CDR3 DNA: TGCAGTGCCGGGGCCAGGGTGGGCGATGGCTACACCTTC
V gene: TRBV20-1
clone size: .
D gene: .
J gene: TRBJ1-2

CDR3 protein: CASSGTSGQIPDRNEQFF
CDR3 DNA: TGCGCCAGCAGTGGCACTAGCGGACAAATACCCGATAGAAATGAGCAGTTCTTC
V gene: TRBV10-2
clone size: many
D gene: TRBD2
J gene: TRBJ2-1

CDR3 protein: CASSLSDSETQYF
CDR3 DNA: TGTGCCAGCAGCTTAAGCGATTCGGAGACCCAGTACTTC
V gene: TRBV7-9
clone size: few
D gene: .
J gene: TRBJ2-5

CDR3 protein: CASRGVGLAGGRETQYF
CDR3 DNA: TGCGCCAGCAGAGGCGTTGGACTAGCGGGAGGACGAGAGACCCAGTACTTC
V gene: TRBV5-1
clone size: few
D gene: TRBD2
J gene: TRBJ2-5

CDR3 protein: CASRGQRRDNEQFF
CDR3 DNA: TGTGCCAGCAGAGGACAGCGCCGGGACAATGAGCAGTTCTTC
V gene: TRBV12-3/TRBV12-4
clone size: many
D gene: .
J gene: TRBJ2-1

CDR3 protein: CASRIQGSSYEQYF
CDR3 DNA: TGTGCCAGCAGAATACAGGGGAGCTCCTACGAGCAGTACTTC
V gene: TRBV7-2
clone size: many
D gene: TRBD1
J gene: TRBJ2-7

CDR3 protein: CASSSEGEQYF
CDR3 DNA: TGTGCCAGCAGCTCCGAAGGCGAGCAGTACTTC
V gene: TRBV7-9
clone size: few
D gene: .
J gene: TRBJ2-7

CDR3 protein: CASSSWGTSGSTDTQYF
CDR3 DNA: TGTGCCAGCAGTTCTTGGGGGACTAGCGGCAGCACAGATACGCAGTATTTT
V gene: TRBV12-3/TRBV12-4
clone size: many
D gene: TRBD2
J gene: TRBJ2-3

CDR3 protein: CASSPTGLGGEQFF
CDR3 DNA: TGTGCCAGCAGCCCGACGGGGCTAGGGGGTGAGCAGTTCTTC
V gene: TRBV12-3/TRBV12-4
clone size: .
D gene: .
J gene: TRBJ2-1

CDR3 protein: CATSRSRTGLGELFF
CDR3 DNA: TGTGCCACCAGCAGATCTAGGACAGGTCTCGGGGAGCTGTTTTTT
V gene: TRBV15
clone size: many
D gene: TRBD1
J gene: TRBJ2-2

CDR3 protein: CSVGGTREAFF
CDR3 DNA: TGCAGCGTTGGGGGGACACGTGAAGCTTTCTTT
V gene: TRBV29-1
clone size: .
D gene: .
J gene: TRBJ1-1

CDR3 protein: CASSYYGRGLTSTDTQYF
CDR3 DNA: TGTGCCAGCAGCTACTATGGCAGGGGGCTCACTAGCACAGATACGCAGTATTTT
V gene: TRBV5-4
clone size: many
D gene: TRBD1
J gene: TRBJ2-3

CDR3 protein: CASSSTGTPTEKLFF
CDR3 DNA: TGTGCCAGCAGCTCCACCGGGACTCCGACGGAAAAACTGTTTTTT
V gene: TRBV7-2
clone size: .
D gene: .
J gene: TRBJ1-4

CDR3 protein: CASSLDRVIGELFF
CDR3 DNA: TGCGCCAGCAGCTTGGATAGGGTTATCGGGGAGCTGTTTTTT
V gene: TRBV5-1
clone size: .
D gene: .
J gene: TRBJ2-2

CDR3 protein: CASSRGSPDYSPLHF
CDR3 DNA: TGTGCCAGCAGCCGAGGGAGCCCCGATTATTCACCCCTCCACTTT
V gene: TRBV9
clone size: many
D gene: .
J gene: TRBJ1-6

CDR3 protein: CSVEVTSGLYEQYF
CDR3 DNA: TGCAGCGTTGAAGTGACTAGCGGACTTTACGAGCAGTACTTC
V gene: TRBV29-1
clone size: few
D gene: TRBD2
J gene: TRBJ2-7

CDR3 protein: CAISEAAGGSYEQYF
CDR3 DNA: TGTGCCATCAGTGAAGCAGCGGGAGGCTCCTACGAGCAGTACTTC
V gene: TRBV10-3
clone size: many
D gene: TRBD2
J gene: TRBJ2-7

CDR3 protein: CASSSGVGANVLTF
CDR3 DNA: TGTGCCAGCAGTTCGGGAGTTGGGGCCAACGTCCTGACTTTC
V gene: TRBV12-3/TRBV12-4
clone size: few
D gene: .
J gene: TRBJ2-6

CDR3 protein: CASSLVGDAYNEQFF
CDR3 DNA: TGCGCCAGCAGCTTGGTTGGGGACGCCTACAATGAGCAGTTCTTC
V gene: TRBV5-1
clone size: many
D gene: .
J gene: TRBJ2-1

CDR3 protein: CASSERARGLEQYF
CDR3 DNA: TGTGCCAGCAGTGAAAGGGCCAGGGGGCTCGAGCAGTACTTC
V gene: TRBV2
clone size: .
D gene: TRBD1
J gene: TRBJ2-7

CDR3 protein: CSVSSGGTPPNQPQHF
CDR3 DNA: TGCAGCGTCTCATCAGGGGGGACACCTCCCAATCAGCCCCAGCATTTT
V gene: TRBV29-1
clone size: many
D gene: TRBD1
J gene: TRBJ1-5

CDR3 protein: CASSQEPSGRVSSYNEQFF
CDR3 DNA: TGCGCCAGCAGCCAAGAGCCTAGCGGGAGGGTTAGCTCCTACAATGAGCAGTTCTTC
V gene: TRBV4-1
clone size: .
D gene: TRBD2
J gene: TRBJ2-1

CDR3 protein: CASSGPLSSYNEQFF
CDR3 DNA: TGTGCCAGCAGCGGGCCCCTAAGCTCCTACAATGAGCAGTTCTTC
V gene: TRBV2
clone size: few
D gene: .
J gene: TRBJ2-1

CDR3 protein: CASSTQTPGLVGMGHEQFF
CDR3 DNA: TGTGCCAGCAGCACCCAAACACCGGGACTAGTGGGAATGGGCCATGAGCAGTTCTTC
V gene: TRBV11-2
clone size: .
D gene: TRBD2
J gene: TRBJ2-1

CDR3 protein: CASEGGTRETQYF
CDR3 DNA: TGTGCCAGCGAAGGTGGGACCCGGGAGACCCAGTACTTC
V gene: TRBV12-3/TRBV12-4
clone size: .
D gene: .
J gene: TRBJ2-5

CDR3 protein: CASSSWPGGGYTF
CDR3 DNA: TGTGCCAGCAGTTCCTGGCCCGGGGGCGGCTACACCTTC
V gene: TRBV12-3/TRBV12-4
clone size: many
D gene: .
J gene: TRBJ1-2

CDR3 protein: CASSHGTEQFF
CDR3 DNA: TGTGCCAGCAGCCATGGGACAGAGCAGTTCTTC
V gene: TRBV5-6
clone size: many
D gene: .
J gene: TRBJ2-1

CDR3 protein: CASSLDGTTQETQYF
CDR3 DNA: TGCGCCAGCAGCTTGGACGGGACTACTCAAGAGACCCAGTACTTC
V gene: TRBV5-1
clone size: many
D gene: TRBD2
J gene: TRBJ2-5

CDR3 protein: CAISESRQGRGPKNKGETQYF
CDR3 DNA: TGTGCCATCAGTGAGTCACGACAGGGACGGGGCCCGAAGAATAAGGGGGAGACCCAGTACTTC
V gene: TRBV10-3
clone size: .
D gene: TRBD1
J gene: TRBJ2-5

CDR3 protein: CASRGKLAKNIQYF
CDR3 DNA: TGTGCCAGCAGGGGGAAATTAGCCAAAAACATTCAGTACTTC
V gene: TRBV2
clone size: few
D gene: .
J gene: TRBJ2-4

CDR3 protein: CASLKGGPGRNRNEQFF
CDR3 DNA: TGTGCCAGCCTGAAGGGTGGGCCGGGCCGAAATCGAAATGAGCAGTTCTTC
V gene: TRBV27
clone size: .
D gene: .
J gene: TRBJ2-1

CDR3 protein: CASSSSGAPYEQYF
CDR3 DNA: TGTGCCAGCAGCTCTAGCGGGGCCCCCTACGAGCAGTACTTC
V gene: TRBV7-2
clone size: .
D gene: TRBD2
J gene: TRBJ2-7

CDR3 protein: CASSLKGGYGYTF
CDR3 DNA: TGTGCCAGCAGCTTGAAGGGGGGCTATGGCTACACCTTC
V gene: TRBV5-4
clone size: many
D gene: .
J gene: TRBJ1-2

CDR3 protein: CASSFGLLSDTSTDTQYF
CDR3 DNA: TGTGCCAGCAGTTTTGGTTTGCTTAGCGATACTAGCACAGATACGCAGTATTTT
V gene: TRBV6-2/TRBV6-3
clone size: few
D gene: .
J gene: TRBJ2-3

CDR3 protein: CASSSVRASGSSLGPGNEQFF
CDR3 DNA: TGTGCCAGCAGCTCCGTTCGGGCTAGCGGGAGTTCTTTAGGACCCGGGAATGAGCAGTTCTTC
V gene: TRBV5-6
clone size: many
D gene: TRBD2
J gene: TRBJ2-1

CDR3 protein: CASSLRQGGWTEAFF
CDR3 DNA: TGTGCCAGCAGTTTACGGCAGGGCGGATGGACTGAAGCTTTCTTT
V gene: TRBV28
clone size: many
D gene: .
J gene: TRBJ1-1

CDR3 protein: CASSLFGGTDEQFF
CDR3 DNA: TGTGCCAGCAGCTTATTTGGCGGTACAGATGAGCAGTTCTTC
V gene: TRBV13
clone size: many
D gene: .
J gene: TRBJ2-1

CDR3 protein: CASSYPGTIGTGELFF
CDR3 DNA: TGTGCCAGCAGTTATCCTGGGACTATAGGCACCGGGGAGCTGTTTTTT
V gene: TRBV6-5
clone size: few
D gene: TRBD2
J gene: TRBJ2-2

CDR3 protein: CASSFGTSVGDREQYF
CDR3 DNA: TGTGCCAGCAGTTTCGGGACTAGTGTTGGGGATCGCGAGCAGTACTTC
V gene: TRBV27
clone size: few
D gene: TRBD2
J gene: TRBJ2-7

CDR3 protein: CSARGTAEQYF
CDR3 DNA: TGCAGTGCTAGGGGGACAGCTGAGCAGTACTTC
V gene: TRBV20-1
clone size: .
D gene: TRBD1
J gene: TRBJ2-7

CDR3 protein: CAISEQGSYNEQFF
CDR3 DNA: TGTGCCATCAGTGAACAGGGATCCTACAATGAGCAGTTCTTC
V gene: TRBV10-3
clone size: many
D gene: .
J gene: TRBJ2-1